The 25 T cell receptor beta chains below all came from one sample that was sequenced in a study of radiotherapy plus CTLA-4 blockade in lung cancer (dated by TCRdb to the late 2010s). The protocol used for the library was the immunoSEQ multiplex PCR assay. TCRdb provides this immuneACCESS table in a form limited to in-frame rearrangements. Some clones are lacking; in checked studies, under half of them reflect an unresolved V gene, and why the rest are absent is not known. In all, the sample holds about 62,000 clones, and 70% to 80% of those were seen once. Of the sample, 2.5% to 3% falls within the top ten clones. The sequencing here drew on peripheral blood, taken from a patient treated with radiotherapy plus ipilimumab. The receptor source for this set is a human donor with non-small cell lung cancer who had a complete response to radiotherapy plus ipilimumab.

The gene calls are TRBV9 and TRBJ1-1; no definite D call. The CDR3 sequence is 13 residues long. Germline values: CDR1 SGDLS, CDR2 YYNGEE. Trimming removed 0 bases from V and 1 base from J, with 4 bases in between. The CDR3 bases are TGTGCCAGCAGCGTAGATAGGAACACTGAAGCTTTCTTT. This gives the protein CASSVDRNTEAFF.

For this clone: The germline gene is not matched at one end of the junction; a read error may be the cause. The chain has TRBV5-5 and TRBJ2-7; possible D gene TRBD1, 5 bases. Germline-derived CDR1 and CDR2 are SGHKS and YYEKEE (reference sequence). CDR3 length equals 16 residues. In DNA, the CDR3 is TGCGCCAGCAGCCAAGATAAAGAGCAGACAGTCTACGAGCAGTACTTC. It specifies CASSQDKEQTVYEQYF. The full variable domain, its missing parts supplied by reference TRBV5-5 and TRBJ2-7, is DAGVTQSPTHLIKTRGQQVTLRCSPISGHKSVSWYQQVLGQGPQFIFQYYEKEERGRGNFPDRFSARQFPNYSSELNVNALLLGDSALYLCASSQDKEQTVYEQYFGPGTRLTVT.

This CDR3 is CASSPLQGATEAFF. The CDR3 DNA follows: TGTGCCAGCAGTCCCCTACAGGGGGCCACTGAAGCTTTCTTT. The J gene is TRBJ1-1, the V gene TRBV6-5, with 9 bases lining up with TRBD1. CDR3 size: 14 residues. V was pared by 5 bases and J by 4 bases, with 5 bases of the junction left unmatched. Germline-derived CDR1 and CDR2 are MNHEY and SVGAGI.

V and J are TRBV6-4 and TRBJ1-6; D ambiguous. CDR1 MRHNA and CDR2 SNTAGT come from the germline V gene. V shed 6 bases and J shed 0 bases, with 15 bases lying between them. CDR3 length equals 17 residues. The CDR3 nucleotides are TGTGCCAGCAGCTCCGTCGGCGGGAGCTCCTATAATTCACCCCTCCACTTT. Amino acid sequence: CASSSVGGSSYNSPLHF.

The chain is built from TRBV18 and TRBJ2-5; possible D gene TRBD1, 7 bases. CDR3 length: 19 amino acids. CDR1 is KGHSH and CDR2 is LQKENI in the germline V gene. Trimming removed 3 bases at V and 3 bases at J, with 26 bases between. CDR3 sequence: CASSPLTGLVVEGEETQYF. The DNA of the CDR3 is TGTGCCAGCTCACCCTTGACAGGGCTGGTGGTGGAGGGAGAAGAGACCCAGTACTTC.

The chain links TRBV12-5 to TRBJ2-5; weak D call: TRBD1 (6 bases). The J call is doubtful: the DNA matches TRBJ2-7 better. The CDR3 is 18 amino acids. CDR1 and CDR2 from the germline V gene are LGHNT and FRNRAP. DNA of the CDR3: TGTGCTAGTGGTTTGTCCAGGGTCGGGCAGGGGACATCCTACGAGCAGTACTTC. This codes for CASGLSRVGQGTSYEQYF.

The V call is TRBV6-1, the J call TRBJ2-2, with unresolved D. Between the trimmed V and J ends, which lost 9 bases and 2 bases, there was a span of 13 bases. Germline V gene lookup returns CDR1 MNHNS and CDR2 SASEGT. This CDR3 has 14 amino acids. The CDR3: CASALPKNTGELFF. In nucleotides, the CDR3 is TGTGCCAGTGCACTACCGAAAAACACCGGGGAGCTGTTTTTT.

The gene calls are TRBV7-2 and TRBJ1-4, with unresolved D. The CDR3 is made up of 16 amino acids. V was cut by 1 base and J by 0 bases, with 9 bases left in between. Germline loops: CDR1 SGHTA, CDR2 FQGNSA. The CDR3 loop is CASSLGRVATNEKLFF. The DNA of the CDR3 is TGTGCCAGCAGCTTAGGCCGGGTTGCAACTAATGAAAAACTGTTTTTT.

This chain uses TRBV5-1 with TRBJ1-1; D gene uncertain. This CDR3 is 19 amino acids long. V was clipped by 0 bases and J by 2 bases, with 23 bases between them. Germline loops: CDR1 SGHRS, CDR2 YFSETQ. The chain's CDR3 is CASSLVGAGLLGFNTEAFF. CDR3 coding DNA: TGCGCCAGCAGCTTGGTGGGAGCAGGTCTTCTCGGATTTAACACTGAAGCTTTCTTT.

This chain uses TRBV5-1 with TRBJ2-5; the D gene is possibly TRBD1 (5 bases). The V gene's germline CDR1 is SGHRS and CDR2 YFSETQ. The germline V and J ends were trimmed by 0 bases and 7 bases, with 13 bases remaining between them. CDR3 length: 14 residues. The CDR3 protein is CASSLALQVGTQYF. As DNA, the CDR3 is TGCGCCAGCAGCTTGGCTTTACAGGTGGGGACCCAGTACTTC.

The chain is built from TRBV4-3 and TRBJ1-2, with 8 positions matching TRBD1. J gave up 4 bases and V 0 bases, and 7 bases lay outside the gene matches. The CDR3 is made up of 16 amino acids. The germline V gene encodes CDR1 LGHNA and CDR2 YSLEER. The CDR3 nucleotides read TGCGCCAGCAGCCAAGATCCGACAGGGGTTGGCTATGGCTACACCTTC. Its protein is CASSQDPTGVGYGYTF.

V is TRBV28 and J is TRBJ2-7; tentative D call: TRBD1 (6 bases). Trimming took 1 base from V and 2 from J, leaving 15 bases between them. This CDR3 comprises 16 residues. CDR1 MDHEN and CDR2 SYDVKM come from the germline V gene. As DNA, the CDR3 is TGTGCCAGCAGTTTATTCTCGGACAGCGAAGCCTACGAGCAGTACTTC. The encoded protein is CASSLFSDSEAYEQYF.

The rearrangement links TRBV2 to TRBJ1-5, with TRBD1 matching over 8 bases. Per germline, CDR1 SNHLY and CDR2 FYNNEI. The J segment lost 7 bases and the V segment lost 6 bases, leaving 5 bases of the junction unmatched. The CDR3 length is 13 residues. The CDR3 DNA reads TGTGCCAGCAGCACTCAGGGGGCCCAGCCCCAGCATTTT. This translates into CASSTQGAQPQHF.

The V gene is TRBV28, the J gene TRBJ1-4; no reliable D call. The CDR3 runs 12 residues. CDR1 is MDHEN and CDR2 is SYDVKM in the germline V gene. V lost 3 bases and J lost 17, with 16 bases in between. CDR3 residues: CASSFLMGRIFF. CDR3 bases: TGTGCCAGCAGTTTTCTAATGGGCCGTATCTTTTTT.

This sequence joins TRBV27 and TRBJ2-2, with TRBD2 matching over 9 bases. CDR1 and CDR2 from the germline V gene are MNHEY and SMNVEV (reference sequence). J lost 6 bases, V lost 0 bases, and 14 bases had no gene match. This CDR3 has 19 amino acids. The CDR3 coding sequence is TGTGCCAGCAGTTTATCGCTCTTCTTTAGCGGGAGCCCCTCCGGGGAGCTGTTTTTT. Amino acid sequence: CASSLSLFFSGSPSGELFF.

The chain is built from TRBV7-2 and TRBJ2-5; D might be TRBD2 (5 bases). This CDR3 has 15 amino acids. V was cut by 0 bases and J by 4 bases, with 12 bases left in between. From germline, CDR1 is SGHTA and CDR2 FQGNSA. The CDR3 sequence: CASSLALKLAETQYF. CDR3 nucleotide sequence: TGTGCCAGCAGCTTAGCGTTGAAGCTAGCAGAGACCCAGTACTTC. The full variable domain, rest sourced from reference TRBV7-2 and TRBJ2-5, is GAGVSQSPSNKVTEKGKDVELRCDPISGHTALYWYRQSLGQGLEFLIYFQGNSAPDKSGLPSDRFSAERTGGSVSTLTIQRTQQEDSAVYLCASSLALKLAETQYFGPGTRLLVL.

The chain has TRBV7-2 and TRBJ1-2, with TRBD1 as a possible D gene (5 bases). Trimming removed 4 bases at V and 8 bases at J, with 8 bases between. This CDR3 spans 11 amino acids. Germline assignment: CDR1 SGHTA and CDR2 FQGNSA. The CDR3 sequence is CASSSGDGYTF. The DNA of the CDR3 is TGTGCCAGCAGCTCGGGGGACGGCTACACCTTC.

The chain couples TRBV28 to TRBJ1-2; possibly TRBD1 for D (5 bases). This CDR3 region has 14 residues. V was trimmed by 1 base and J by 3 bases, leaving 9 bases between them. The germline V gene encodes CDR1 MDHEN and CDR2 SYDVKM. The CDR3: CASSLSGAYYGYTF. For the CDR3, the DNA is TGTGCCAGCAGTTTATCTGGGGCGTACTATGGCTACACCTTC.

The gene calls are TRBV19 and TRBJ2-2; 15 bases line up with TRBD2. The CDR3 length is 17 residues. Trimming removed 6 bases from V and 5 bases from J; junction bases left unmatched: 7. Germline values: CDR1 LNHDA, CDR2 SQIVND (reference sequence). CDR3 sequence reads: CASSWGLAGGVTGELFF. The CDR3 coding sequence is TGTGCCAGTAGCTGGGGACTAGCGGGAGGTGTGACCGGGGAGCTGTTTTTT. The variable domain in full, with the rest retrieved from reference TRBV19 and TRBJ2-2, is DGGITQSPKYLFRKEGQNVTLSCEQNLNHDAMYWYRQDPGQGLRLIYYSQIVNDFQKGDIAEGYSVSREKKESFPLTVTSAQKNPTAFYLCASSWGLAGGVTGELFFGEGSRLTVL.

The chain employs TRBV25-1 and TRBJ2-7, with D tentatively TRBD2 (7 bases). Germline V CDR1 and CDR2: MGHDK, SYGVNS. This CDR3 spans 15 amino acids. Trimming removed 8 bases at V and 3 bases at J, with 20 bases between. In nucleotides, the CDR3 is TGTGCCAGCGATTCGCGGGGGCAGGGAATCTACGAGCAGTACTTC. The encoded protein is CASDSRGQGIYEQYF.

The table lists this clone with a count of one. The CDR3 bases are TGTGCCAGCAGCGGGGTTCTTTCGGCGGGACAGGGGTACGAGCAGTACTTC. It codes for CASSGVLSAGQGYEQYF. V usage is TRBV27 and J usage is TRBJ2-5; 10 bases match TRBD1. The J call could be wrong; TRBJ2-7 is a better fit for the DNA end. The CDR3 loop spans 17 amino acids. Germline V lookup: CDR1 MNHEY, CDR2 SMNVEV (reference sequence).

The genes are TRBV10-1 and TRBJ2-7, with 14 positions matching TRBD2. After removal of 0 bases from V and 7 bases from J, the junction contained 2 bases not matched to a gene. The germline gives CDR1 WNHNN, CDR2 SYGVQD (reference sequence). The CDR3 extends over 15 amino acids. The chain's CDR3 is CASSESTSGRVEQYF. CDR3 DNA sequence: TGCGCCAGCAGTGAGTCGACTAGCGGGAGGGTTGAGCAGTACTTC.

The chain recombines TRBV25-1 with TRBJ2-7; 7 bases fit TRBD1. V shed 6 bases and J 0 bases; nucleotides not matched to a gene: 8. CDR1 and CDR2 (germline): MGHDK, SYGVNS. The CDR3 loop spans 15 amino acids. The CDR3 loop is CASSTRDSYSYEQYF. CDR3 nucleotides: TGTGCCAGCAGCACTAGGGACAGCTACTCCTACGAGCAGTACTTC.

This chain connects TRBV2 to TRBJ1-3; no definite D call. Trimming cost V 4 bases and J 0 bases, with 4 bases left between them. There are 13 residues in the CDR3. Germline CDR1 SNHLY, CDR2 FYNNEI. This CDR3 is CASSVHSGNTIYF. The DNA of the CDR3 is TGTGCCAGCAGTGTCCACTCTGGAAACACCATATATTTT.

In this sample, this clone turned up a few times. This chain joins TRBV19 and TRBJ1-2, with 8 bases lining up with TRBD1. The CDR3 contains 18 residues. Germline CDR1 LNHDA, CDR2 SQIVND (reference sequence). J lost 7 bases, V lost 3 bases, and 19 bases had no gene match. The CDR3 bases are TGTGCCAGTAGTATCTGGATGGTCCAAAGGACAGGGATCGGTGGCTACACCTTC. Protein product: CASSIWMVQRTGIGGYTF.